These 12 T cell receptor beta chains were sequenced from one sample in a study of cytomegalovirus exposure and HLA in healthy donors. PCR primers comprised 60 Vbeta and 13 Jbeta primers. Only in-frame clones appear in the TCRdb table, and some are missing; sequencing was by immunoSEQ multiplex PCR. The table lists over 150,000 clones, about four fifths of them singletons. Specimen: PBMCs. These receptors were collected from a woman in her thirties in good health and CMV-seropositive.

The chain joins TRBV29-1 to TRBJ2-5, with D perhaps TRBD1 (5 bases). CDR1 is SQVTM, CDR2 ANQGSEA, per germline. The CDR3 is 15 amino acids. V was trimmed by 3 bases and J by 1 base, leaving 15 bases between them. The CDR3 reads CSVDLKAGFQETQYF. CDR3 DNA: TGCAGCGTTGACCTAAAGGCAGGGTTCCAAGAGACCCAGTACTTC.

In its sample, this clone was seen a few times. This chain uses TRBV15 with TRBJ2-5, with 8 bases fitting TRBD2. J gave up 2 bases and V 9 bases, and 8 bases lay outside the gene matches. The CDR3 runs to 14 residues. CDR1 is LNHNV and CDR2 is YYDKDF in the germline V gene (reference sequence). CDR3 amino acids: CATSRTSLQETQYF. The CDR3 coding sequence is TGTGCCACAAGTAGGACTAGCTTACAAGAGACCCAGTACTTC.

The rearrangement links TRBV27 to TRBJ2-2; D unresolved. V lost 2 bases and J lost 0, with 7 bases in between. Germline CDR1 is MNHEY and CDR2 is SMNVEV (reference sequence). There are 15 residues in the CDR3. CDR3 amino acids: CASSLHSSNTGELFF. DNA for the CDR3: TGTGCCAGCAGTTTACACAGCTCGAACACCGGGGAGCTGTTTTTT.

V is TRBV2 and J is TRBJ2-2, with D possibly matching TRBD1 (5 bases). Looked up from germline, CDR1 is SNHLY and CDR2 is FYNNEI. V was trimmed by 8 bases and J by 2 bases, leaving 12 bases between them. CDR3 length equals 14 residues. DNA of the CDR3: TGTGCCAGCTCGGCAGGGATCAACACCGGGGAGCTGTTTTTT. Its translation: CASSAGINTGELFF.

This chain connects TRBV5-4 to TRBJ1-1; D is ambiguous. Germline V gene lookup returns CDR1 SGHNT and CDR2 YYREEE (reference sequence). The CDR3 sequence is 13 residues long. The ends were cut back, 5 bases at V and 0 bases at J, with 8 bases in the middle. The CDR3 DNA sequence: TGTGCCAGCAGAGAACTTATGAACACTGAAGCTTTCTTT. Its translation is CASRELMNTEAFF.

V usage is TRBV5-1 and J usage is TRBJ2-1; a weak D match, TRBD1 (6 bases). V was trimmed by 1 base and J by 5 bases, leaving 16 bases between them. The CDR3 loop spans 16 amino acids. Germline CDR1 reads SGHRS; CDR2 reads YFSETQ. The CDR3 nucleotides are TGCGCCAGCAGCTTGTTTCCGGCAGGGGATAACAATGAGCAGTTCTTC. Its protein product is CASSLFPAGDNNEQFF.

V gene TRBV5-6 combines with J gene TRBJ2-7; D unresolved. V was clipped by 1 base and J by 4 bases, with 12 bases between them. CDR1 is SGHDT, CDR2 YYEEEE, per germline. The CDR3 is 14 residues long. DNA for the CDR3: TGTGCCAGCAGCTTGAGTTCCAGGTCGTACGAGCAGTACTTC. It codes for CASSLSSRSYEQYF.

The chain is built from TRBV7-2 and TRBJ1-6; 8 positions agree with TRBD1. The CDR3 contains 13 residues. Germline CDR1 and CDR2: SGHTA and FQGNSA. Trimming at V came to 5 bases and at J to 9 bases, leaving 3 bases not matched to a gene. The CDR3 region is CASSDRGGSPLHF. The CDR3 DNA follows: TGTGCCAGCAGCGACAGGGGCGGTTCACCCCTCCACTTT.

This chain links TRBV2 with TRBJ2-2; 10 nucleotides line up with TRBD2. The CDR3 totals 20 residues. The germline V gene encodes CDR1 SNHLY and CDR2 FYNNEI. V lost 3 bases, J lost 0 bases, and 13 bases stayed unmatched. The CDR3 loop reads CASSESRLAGALANTGELFF. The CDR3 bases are TGTGCCAGCAGTGAGTCCCGGCTAGCGGGGGCCCTAGCGAACACCGGGGAGCTGTTTTTT.

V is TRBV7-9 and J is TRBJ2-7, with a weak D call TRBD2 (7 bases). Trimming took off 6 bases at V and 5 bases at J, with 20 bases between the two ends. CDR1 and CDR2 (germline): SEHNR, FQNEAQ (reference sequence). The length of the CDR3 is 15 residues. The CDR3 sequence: CASSSSGAGEHEQYF. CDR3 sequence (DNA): TGTGCCAGCAGTTCAAGCGGGGCAGGGGAGCACGAGCAGTACTTC.

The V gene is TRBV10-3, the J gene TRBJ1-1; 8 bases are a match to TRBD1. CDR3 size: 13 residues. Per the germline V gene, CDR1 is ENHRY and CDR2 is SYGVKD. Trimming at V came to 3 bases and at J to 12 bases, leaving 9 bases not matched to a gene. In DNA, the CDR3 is TGTGCCATCAGTGAAGTGGGAAGACAGGGGACTTTCTTT. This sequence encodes CAISEVGRQGTFF.

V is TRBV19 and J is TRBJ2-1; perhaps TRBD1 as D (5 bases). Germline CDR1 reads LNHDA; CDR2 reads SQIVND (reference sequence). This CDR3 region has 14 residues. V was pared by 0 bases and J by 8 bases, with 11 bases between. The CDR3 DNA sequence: TGTGCCAGTAGTATAGAATCAGGGTTCGATGAGCAGTTCTTC. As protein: CASSIESGFDEQFF.